This note documents a single TCR beta chain sequence. In the authors' methods: Using reference gene primer amplification, nucleated cell counts were estimated. The protocol was immunoSEQ multiplex PCR, while the TCRdb copy is restricted to in-frame clones and leaves out a portion. V, J and clone size reflect that table, while D and trimming were determined from the DNA. The sample includes about 220,000 clones, about 85% of them seen just once. This sample was taken from a study of blood T cell repertoires in COVID-19. CDR3 length: 15 residues. Germline V CDR1 and CDR2: SGHRS, YFSETQ. With 0 bases removed from V and 2 bases from J, the gap between germline ends came to 12 bases.

V usage is TRBV5-1 and J usage is TRBJ2-7, with D possibly being TRBD2 (6 bases). Sequencing was done on a sample of peripheral blood. The receptor comes from a man younger than 40 with active or convalescent COVID-19. CDR3 sequence reads: CASSLGTGGTYEQYF. CDR3 nucleotides: TGCGCCAGCAGCTTGGGGACCGGGGGAACCTACGAGCAGTACTTC.